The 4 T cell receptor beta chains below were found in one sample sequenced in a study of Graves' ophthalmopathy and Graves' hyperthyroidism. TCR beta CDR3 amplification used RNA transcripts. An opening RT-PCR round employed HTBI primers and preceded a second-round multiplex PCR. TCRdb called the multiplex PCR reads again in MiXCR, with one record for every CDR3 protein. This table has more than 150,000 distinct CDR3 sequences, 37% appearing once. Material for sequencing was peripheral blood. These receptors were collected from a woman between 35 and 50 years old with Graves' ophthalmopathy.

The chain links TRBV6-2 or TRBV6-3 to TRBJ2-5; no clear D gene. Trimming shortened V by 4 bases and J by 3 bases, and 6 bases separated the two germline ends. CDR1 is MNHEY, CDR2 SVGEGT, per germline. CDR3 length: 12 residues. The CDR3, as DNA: TGTGCCAGCAGTTCGAGCGAAGAGACCCAGTACTTC. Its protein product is CASSSSEETQYF.

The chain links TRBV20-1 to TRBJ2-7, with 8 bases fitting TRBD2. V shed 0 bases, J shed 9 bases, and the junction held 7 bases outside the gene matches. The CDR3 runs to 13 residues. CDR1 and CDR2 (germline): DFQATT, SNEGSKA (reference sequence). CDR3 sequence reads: CSARDLSGKGQYF. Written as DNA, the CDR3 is TGCAGTGCTAGAGATCTTAGCGGGAAGGGGCAGTACTTC.

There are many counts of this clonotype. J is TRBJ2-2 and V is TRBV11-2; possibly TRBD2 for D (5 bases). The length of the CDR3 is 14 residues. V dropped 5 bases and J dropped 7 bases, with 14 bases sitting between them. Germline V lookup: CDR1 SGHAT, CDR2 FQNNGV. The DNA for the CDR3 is TGTGCCAGCAGCCAAACGCGGGCGCACGGGGAGCTGTTTTTT. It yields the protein CASSQTRAHGELFF.

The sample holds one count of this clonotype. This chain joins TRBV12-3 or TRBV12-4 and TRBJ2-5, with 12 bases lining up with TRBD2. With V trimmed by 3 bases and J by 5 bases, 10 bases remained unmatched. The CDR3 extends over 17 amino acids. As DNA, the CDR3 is TGTGCCAGCAGTTTCTTGAGACTAGCGGGAGAGACGGAGACCCAGTACTTC. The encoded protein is CASSFLRLAGETETQYF.